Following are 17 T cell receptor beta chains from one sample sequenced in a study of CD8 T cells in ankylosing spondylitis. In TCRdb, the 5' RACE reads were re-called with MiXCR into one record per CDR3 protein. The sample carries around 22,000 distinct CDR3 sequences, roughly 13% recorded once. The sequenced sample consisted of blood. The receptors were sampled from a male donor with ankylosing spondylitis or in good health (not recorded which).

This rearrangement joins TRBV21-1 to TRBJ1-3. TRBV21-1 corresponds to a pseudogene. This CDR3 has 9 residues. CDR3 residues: CASRNTIYF. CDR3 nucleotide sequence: TGTGCCAGCCGAAACACCATATATTTT.

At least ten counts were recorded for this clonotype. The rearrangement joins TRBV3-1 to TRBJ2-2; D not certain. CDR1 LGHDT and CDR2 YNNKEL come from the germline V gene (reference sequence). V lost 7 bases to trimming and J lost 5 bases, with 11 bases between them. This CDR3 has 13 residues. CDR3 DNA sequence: TGTGCCAGCACCATAGGGTTGACCGGGGAGCTGTTTTTT. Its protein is CASTIGLTGELFF.

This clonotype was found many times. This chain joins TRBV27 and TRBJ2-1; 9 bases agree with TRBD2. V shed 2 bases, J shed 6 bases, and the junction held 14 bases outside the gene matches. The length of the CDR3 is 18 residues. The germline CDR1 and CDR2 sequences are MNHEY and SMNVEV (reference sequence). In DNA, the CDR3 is TGTGCCAGCAGTTTAAGGTTATATGCGGGGGGGCCGGGCAATGAGCAGTTCTTC. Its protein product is CASSLRLYAGGPGNEQFF.

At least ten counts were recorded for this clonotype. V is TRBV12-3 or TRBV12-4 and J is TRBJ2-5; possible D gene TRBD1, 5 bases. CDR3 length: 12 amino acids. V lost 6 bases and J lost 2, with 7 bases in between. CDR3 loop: CASSRQQETQYF. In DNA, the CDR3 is TGTGCCAGCAGCCGACAGCAAGAGACCCAGTACTTC.

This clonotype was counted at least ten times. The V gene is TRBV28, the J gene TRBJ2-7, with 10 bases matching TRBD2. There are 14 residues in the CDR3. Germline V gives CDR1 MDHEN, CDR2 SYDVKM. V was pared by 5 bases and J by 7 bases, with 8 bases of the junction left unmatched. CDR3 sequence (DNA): TGTGCCAGCAGTGTAAGGCTAGCGGGGGTAGAGCAGTACGTC. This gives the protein CASSVRLAGVEQYV.

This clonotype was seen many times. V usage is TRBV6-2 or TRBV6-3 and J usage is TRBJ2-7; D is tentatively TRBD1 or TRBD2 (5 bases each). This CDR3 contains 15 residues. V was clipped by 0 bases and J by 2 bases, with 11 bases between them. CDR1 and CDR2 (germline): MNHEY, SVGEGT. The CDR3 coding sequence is TGTGCCAGCAGTTACTCGAACGGGGCGACCTACGAGCAGTACTTC. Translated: CASSYSNGATYEQYF.

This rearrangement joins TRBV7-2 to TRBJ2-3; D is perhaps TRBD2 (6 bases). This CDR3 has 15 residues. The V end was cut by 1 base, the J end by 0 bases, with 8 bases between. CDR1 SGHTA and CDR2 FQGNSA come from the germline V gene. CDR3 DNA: TGTGCCAGCAGCTTAGTGGCGGGGAGCACAGATACGCAGTATTTT. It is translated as CASSLVAGSTDTQYF. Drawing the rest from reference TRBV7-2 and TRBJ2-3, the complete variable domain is GAGVSQSPSNKVTEKGKDVELRCDPISGHTALYWYRQSLGQGLEFLIYFQGNSAPDKSGLPSDRFSAERTGGSVSTLTIQRTQQEDSAVYLCASSLVAGSTDTQYFGPGTRLTVL.

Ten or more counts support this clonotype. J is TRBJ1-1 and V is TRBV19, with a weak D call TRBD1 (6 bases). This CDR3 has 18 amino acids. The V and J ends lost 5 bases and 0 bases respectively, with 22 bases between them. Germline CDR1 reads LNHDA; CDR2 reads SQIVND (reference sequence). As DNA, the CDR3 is TGTGCCAGTAGTCCCCGCCCAGGGGCCGTGGGTATGAACACTGAAGCTTTCTTT. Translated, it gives CASSPRPGAVGMNTEAFF.

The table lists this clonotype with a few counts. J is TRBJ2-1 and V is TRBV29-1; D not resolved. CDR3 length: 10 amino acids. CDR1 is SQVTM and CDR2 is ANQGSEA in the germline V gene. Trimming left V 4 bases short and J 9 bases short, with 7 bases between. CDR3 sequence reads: CSVGVGEQFF. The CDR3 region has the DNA TGCAGCGTTGGAGTGGGTGAGCAGTTCTTC.

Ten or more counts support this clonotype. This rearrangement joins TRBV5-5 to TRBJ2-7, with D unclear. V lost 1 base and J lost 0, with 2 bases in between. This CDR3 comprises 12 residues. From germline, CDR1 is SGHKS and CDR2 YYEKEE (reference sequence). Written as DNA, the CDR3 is TGTGCCAGCAGCTTGCCCTCCTACGAGCAGTACTTC. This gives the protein CASSLPSYEQYF. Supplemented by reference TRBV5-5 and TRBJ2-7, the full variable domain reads DAGVTQSPTHLIKTRGQQVTLRCSPISGHKSVSWYQQVLGQGPQFIFQYYEKEERGRGNFPDRFSARQFPNYSSELNVNALLLGDSALYLCASSLPSYEQYFGPGTRLTVT.

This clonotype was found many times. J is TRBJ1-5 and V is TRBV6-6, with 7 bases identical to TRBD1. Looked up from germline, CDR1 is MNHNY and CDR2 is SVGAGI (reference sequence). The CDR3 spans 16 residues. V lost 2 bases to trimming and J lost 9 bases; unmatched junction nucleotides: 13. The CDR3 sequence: CASSYPTGPQTSPQHF. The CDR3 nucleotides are TGTGCCAGCAGTTACCCGACAGGGCCCCAAACTTCGCCCCAGCATTTT.

This CDR3 is CASSPRRGGNTEAFF. The DNA of the CDR3 is TGTGCCAGCAGCCCCCGCCGTGGAGGGAACACTGAAGCTTTCTTT. The V gene is TRBV3-1, the J gene TRBJ1-1; D is unresolved. The V end was cut by 4 bases, the J end by 1 base, with 13 bases between. Germline CDR1 is LGHDT and CDR2 is YNNKEL (reference sequence). The CDR3 covers 15 residues.

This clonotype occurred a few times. CDR3 sequence: CSARVRTLADTQYF. The CDR3 DNA follows: TGCAGTGCTAGAGTACGGACTCTCGCAGATACGCAGTATTTT. The chain carries TRBV20-1 and TRBJ2-3; D is possibly TRBD2 (5 bases). Germline values: CDR1 DFQATT, CDR2 SNEGSKA (reference sequence). With 1 base removed from V and 4 bases from J, the gap between germline ends came to 12 bases. This CDR3 is 14 amino acids long.

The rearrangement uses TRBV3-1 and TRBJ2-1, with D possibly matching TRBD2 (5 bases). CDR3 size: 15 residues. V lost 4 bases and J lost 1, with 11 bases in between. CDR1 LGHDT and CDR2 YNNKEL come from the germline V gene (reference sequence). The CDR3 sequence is CASSLSTGSYNEQFF. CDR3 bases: TGTGCCAGCAGCCTTTCGACGGGATCCTACAATGAGCAGTTCTTC.

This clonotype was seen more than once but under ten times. The CDR3 region has the DNA TGTGCCAGCAGTTTTCCATGGACAGGCAATCAGCCCCAGCATTTT. Protein product: CASSFPWTGNQPQHF. The chain employs TRBV6-2 or TRBV6-3 and TRBJ1-5; D is perhaps TRBD1 (6 bases). CDR3 size: 15 residues. Deletions cut 4 bases from V and 2 bases from J, with 12 bases between. Germline-derived CDR1 and CDR2 are MNHEY and SVGEGT.

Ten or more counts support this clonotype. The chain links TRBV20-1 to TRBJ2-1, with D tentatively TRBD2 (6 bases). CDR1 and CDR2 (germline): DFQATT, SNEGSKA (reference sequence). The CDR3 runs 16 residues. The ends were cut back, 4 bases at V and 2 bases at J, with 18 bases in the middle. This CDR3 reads CSANKLAHAPYNEQFF. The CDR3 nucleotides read TGCAGTGCTAACAAGCTAGCGCACGCCCCCTACAATGAGCAGTTCTTC.

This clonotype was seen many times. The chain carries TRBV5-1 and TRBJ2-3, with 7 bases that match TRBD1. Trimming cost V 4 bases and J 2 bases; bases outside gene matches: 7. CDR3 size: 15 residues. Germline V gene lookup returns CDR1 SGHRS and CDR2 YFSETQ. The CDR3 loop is CASSTGQTFTDTQYF. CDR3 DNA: TGCGCCAGCAGCACGGGACAGACCTTCACAGATACGCAGTATTTT.